The present entry profiles one T cell receptor (beta chain) with its context. Its target is not known. The data are from a study of cytomegalovirus exposure and HLA in healthy donors. Overall study results and limits: The study recorded some 160 TCR beta chains that were cytomegalovirus-associated. Later, an analysis found that TCR clusters from the first cohort tended to co-occur in the 120 validation repertoires.

Germline values: CDR1 SEHNR, CDR2 FQNEAQ (reference sequence). The V gene lost 5 bases and the J gene lost 0 bases, with 8 bases spanning the gap. This CDR3 spans 14 amino acids. Generated by immunoSEQ multiplex PCR, the TCRdb table keeps only in-frame clones and is missing some. Of about 130,000 clones in the sample, just under 95% were seen once. The gene calls are TRBV7-9 and TRBJ1-5; the D gene is possibly TRBD1 (5 bases). The clonotype comes from a woman aged 18-35 years in good health and CMV-seronegative. The sequenced material came from PBMCs. The CDR3 coding sequence is TGTGCCAGCAGCCTCACAGGTAGCAATCAGCCCCAGCATTTT. Its translation is CASSLTGSNQPQHF.